These 15 T cell receptor beta chains came from one sample sequenced in a study of cytomegalovirus exposure and HLA in healthy donors. The assay was immunoSEQ multiplex PCR, and TCRdb's table has in-frame clones only and misses some. The repertoire holds roughly 75,000 clones, with around 81% as singletons. What was sequenced was PBMCs. The origin of the receptors is a man younger than 40 in good health and CMV-seronegative.

The chain is built from TRBV11-1 and TRBJ2-3, with 9 bases lining up with TRBD1. Trimming cost V 4 bases and J 0 bases; bases outside gene matches: 5. The CDR3 covers 16 residues. Germline values: CDR1 SGHAT, CDR2 FQDESV (reference sequence). DNA of the CDR3: TGTGCCAGCAGCTGGGACAGGGTGTCTAGCACAGATACGCAGTATTTT. Encoded protein: CASSWDRVSSTDTQYF.

This chain joins TRBV9 and TRBJ2-1; tentative D call: TRBD2 (5 bases). Germline V gives CDR1 SGDLS, CDR2 YYNGEE. This CDR3 spans 17 amino acids. Trimming removed 0 bases at V and 6 bases at J, with 19 bases between. CDR3 coding DNA: TGTGCCAGCAGCGTAGTAAGCTCTAGAGGCCGGGGCAATGAGCAGTTCTTC. This codes for CASSVVSSRGRGNEQFF. Full variable domain (outside the CDR3, taken from reference TRBV9 and TRBJ2-1): DSGVTQTPKHLITATGQRVTLRCSPRSGDLSVYWYQQSLDQGLQFLIQYYNGEERAKGNILERFSAQQFPDLHSELNLSSLELGDSALYFCASSVVSSRGRGNEQFFGPGTRLTVL.

J is TRBJ1-5 and V is TRBV7-2, with D unclear. CDR1 SGHTA and CDR2 FQGNSA come from the germline V gene. The ends were cut back, 3 bases at V and 6 bases at J, with 12 bases in the middle. The CDR3 loop spans 14 amino acids. Here the CDR3 reads CASSFGGSGQPQHF. The CDR3, as DNA: TGTGCCAGCAGCTTCGGAGGGTCGGGTCAGCCCCAGCATTTT.

The chain joins TRBV6-1 to TRBJ1-1, with D possibly being TRBD1 (5 bases). The CDR3 is made up of 15 amino acids. From germline, CDR1 is MNHNS and CDR2 SASEGT. Deletions cut 2 bases from V and 2 bases from J, with 12 bases between. The CDR3 sequence is CASSEKVDRNTEAFF. The DNA of the CDR3 is TGTGCCAGCAGTGAAAAGGTAGACAGAAACACTGAAGCTTTCTTT.

The gene calls are TRBV19 and TRBJ1-1, with D perhaps matching TRBD1 (6 bases). CDR1 LNHDA and CDR2 SQIVND come from the germline V gene (reference sequence). The CDR3 is 22 amino acids. Between the trimmed V and J ends, which lost 3 bases and 4 bases, there was a span of 36 bases. The CDR3 here is CASSILPSLPFRWVRGGTEAFF. CDR3 sequence (DNA): TGTGCCAGTAGTATCCTGCCTTCCCTTCCGTTCCGCTGGGTAAGGGGGGGCACTGAAGCTTTCTTT.

This clone was picked up a small number of times. This chain uses TRBV27 with TRBJ2-3; D remains unclear. The CDR3 loop spans 15 amino acids. Trimming took off 8 bases at V and 2 bases at J, with 17 bases between the two ends. Per the germline V gene, CDR1 is MNHEY and CDR2 is SMNVEV (reference sequence). DNA for the CDR3: TGTGCCAGCCAACCCGGGTTTTCAATCACAGATACGCAGTATTTT. It codes for CASQPGFSITDTQYF.

The count of this clone is one. This chain links TRBV4-2 with TRBJ2-1; D remains ambiguous. This CDR3 has 13 residues. Trimming left V 1 base short and J 9 bases short, with 10 bases between. CDR1 and CDR2 from the germline V gene are LGHNA and YNFKEQ. In DNA form, the CDR3 reads TGTGCCAGCAGCCAAGTTAAGTATAGTGAGCAGTTCTTC. Amino acid sequence: CASSQVKYSEQFF.

The rearrangement uses TRBV9 and TRBJ2-3; D is unclear. Germline assignment: CDR1 SGDLS and CDR2 YYNGEE. CDR3 size: 13 residues. V was clipped by 0 bases and J by 4 bases, with 6 bases between them. The CDR3 region is CASSVVSPDTQYF. The CDR3 DNA follows: TGTGCCAGCAGCGTAGTTTCTCCAGATACGCAGTATTTT.

This clone was seen a few times. The chain couples TRBV6-5 to TRBJ1-2; D not resolved. This CDR3 has 13 residues. Germline loops: CDR1 MNHEY, CDR2 SVGAGI. V lost 5 bases and J lost 2, with 9 bases in between. CDR3 DNA sequence: TGTGCCAGCAGTCCCCCGACAAACTATGGCTACACCTTC. Translation gives CASSPPTNYGYTF.

The V and J genes are TRBV7-6 and TRBJ2-3, with 9 bases that match TRBD2. This CDR3 region has 15 residues. V shed 3 bases and J 0 bases; nucleotides not matched to a gene: 1. CDR1 is SGHVS and CDR2 is FNYEAQ in the germline V gene. Written as DNA, the CDR3 is TGTGCCAGCAGCTTTAGCGGGGGAAGCACAGATACGCAGTATTTT. Protein: CASSFSGGSTDTQYF.

The chain is built from TRBV4-3 and TRBJ1-3; D is undetermined. Trimming took off 5 bases at V and 0 bases at J, with 8 bases between the two ends. The CDR3 loop spans 14 amino acids. Germline CDR1 and CDR2: LGHNA and YSLEER. The CDR3 protein is CASSREISGNTIYF. DNA for the CDR3: TGCGCCAGCAGCAGGGAGATCTCTGGAAACACCATATATTTT.

This clone occurred once. The CDR3 DNA reads as TGTGCCTCCGGGGGGGGCTCCTACAATGAGCAGTTCTTC. It translates to CASGGGSYNEQFF. This sequence joins TRBV9 and TRBJ2-1; 8 bases agree with TRBD2. Germline trimming cut 10 bases from V and 0 bases from J; bases unmatched to any gene: 3. Germline CDR1 SGDLS, CDR2 YYNGEE. CDR3 size: 13 residues.

The rearrangement uses TRBV29-1 and TRBJ2-7, with TRBD1 matching over 8 bases. Germline-derived CDR1 and CDR2 are SQVTM and ANQGSEA. J lost 5 bases, V lost 7 bases, and 10 bases had no gene match. The CDR3 runs 13 residues. The CDR3 reads CSAWTGKSNEQYF. CDR3 sequence (DNA): TGCAGCGCCTGGACAGGGAAATCAAACGAGCAGTACTTC.

This chain links TRBV19 with TRBJ1-1, with D possibly TRBD1 on 5 matching bases. The CDR3 totals 18 residues. V shed 3 bases and J shed 1 base, with 21 bases lying between them. Germline-derived CDR1 and CDR2 are LNHDA and SQIVND (reference sequence). The CDR3 loop reads CASSMFIFSGGTNTEAFF. CDR3 in DNA: TGTGCCAGTAGTATGTTTATTTTTTCTGGGGGGACGAACACTGAAGCTTTCTTT.

The chain combines TRBV15 with TRBJ2-1, with a weak D call TRBD2 (5 bases). Trimming stripped 5 bases from V and 5 bases from J, with 13 bases between. The germline V gene encodes CDR1 LNHNV and CDR2 YYDKDF (reference sequence). The CDR3 has 14 amino acids. This CDR3 is CATSERRRDNEQFF. Written as DNA, the CDR3 is TGTGCCACCAGCGAGCGGAGGCGTGACAATGAGCAGTTCTTC.